This T cell receptor (beta chain) was sequenced during a study of blood T cell repertoires in COVID-19. Background on the study: Samples of COVID-19 (acute and convalescent) were obtained from the United States, Italy and Spain. T cells, B-cell-depleted T cells, or PBMCs provided the cDNA or gDNA that served as material.

Study processing details: From reference gene primer amplification, estimates of nucleated cell counts were derived. Libraries were prepared by immunoSEQ multiplex PCR; TCRdb keeps only in-frame clonotypes and omits some of them. V and J calls and clone size are given by that table; D and trimming were obtained from the DNA. This repertoire shows under 200,000 clones, almost 90% found once; its top ten account for around 1.5%. CDR1 LNHDA and CDR2 SQIVND come from the germline V gene (reference sequence). Unmatched junction bases numbered 5, after V lost 6 bases and J lost 4 bases. The CDR3 consists of 15 residues.

Input material: peripheral blood. This clonotype was sampled from a man between 18 and 35 years old with active or convalescent COVID-19. This rearrangement joins TRBV19 to TRBJ1-4, with 10 bases that match TRBD1. This CDR3 is CASRRGQGGNEKLFF. The CDR3 DNA sequence: TGTGCCAGTAGGCGTGGACAGGGGGGTAATGAAAAACTGTTTTTT.